The 20 T cell receptor beta chains in this list originate from one sample, sequenced in a study of cytomegalovirus exposure and HLA in healthy donors. The PCR contained 60 Vbeta and 13 Jbeta primers. Using immunoSEQ multiplex PCR, the repertoire was profiled, and TCRdb retains in-frame clones only, with some absent. This sample has 95,000 to 150,000 clones, with over 70% found just once. The sequencing input was PBMCs. The receptors were gathered from a woman between 45 and 60 years old in good health and CMV-seronegative.

Comments on this clone: An end of the junction does not agree with germline; a read error may underlie this. Written as DNA, the CDR3 is TGTTCCAGCAGCTTCACGACGACGGGACTAGCGTACGAGCAGTACTTC. The encoded protein is CSSSFTTTGLAYEQYF. The chain joins TRBV7-9 to TRBJ2-7; 10 nucleotides match TRBD2. Germline CDR1 SEHNR, CDR2 FQNEAQ (reference sequence). The CDR3 has 16 amino acids.

The V gene is TRBV11-3, the J gene TRBJ1-2, with D perhaps matching TRBD1 (6 bases). Germline V gene sequence: CDR1 SGHNT, CDR2 YENEEA. The CDR3 has 16 amino acids. Trimming removed 3 bases at V and 4 bases at J, with 18 bases between. In nucleotides, the CDR3 is TGTGCCAGCAGCTTGGTTAGTGGGGGCACTACCTATGGCTACACCTTC. Translating gives CASSLVSGGTTYGYTF. Filled out from reference TRBV11-3 and TRBJ1-2, the complete variable domain reads EAGVVQSPRYKIIEKKQPVAFWCNPISGHNTLYWYLQNLGQGPELLIRYENEEAVDDSQLPKDRFSAERLKGVDSTLKIQPAELGDSAVYLCASSLVSGGTTYGYTFGSGTRLTVV.

The V gene is TRBV30, the J gene TRBJ1-6; 9 bases agree with TRBD1. Unmatched junction bases numbered 6, after V lost 4 bases and J lost 14 bases. Germline loops: CDR1 GTSNPN, CDR2 SVGIG (reference sequence). CDR3 length: 12 amino acids. This chain's CDR3 is CAWTGTGLSLHF. CDR3 nucleotide sequence: TGTGCCTGGACCGGGACAGGGTTGTCCCTCCACTTT.

The V call is TRBV7-2, the J call TRBJ2-3; D perhaps matches TRBD1 (5 bases). This CDR3 has 17 amino acids. CDR1 is SGHTA and CDR2 is FQGNSA in the germline V gene. V lost 7 bases and J 2 bases, leaving 22 bases between the germline ends. CDR3 amino acids: CASNPLSGRGYTDTQYF. CDR3 in DNA: TGTGCCAGCAACCCCCTTTCTGGAAGGGGTTACACAGATACGCAGTATTTT.

The count of this clone is one. The chain combines TRBV6-1 with TRBJ2-5, with D tentatively TRBD2 (5 bases). The germline V gene encodes CDR1 MNHNS and CDR2 SASEGT. The V end lost 7 bases, the J end lost 2 bases, and 14 bases lay between the germline ends. There are 14 residues in the CDR3. The CDR3 spells CASKGGLAQETQYF. The CDR3 nucleotides read TGTGCCAGCAAAGGAGGCTTAGCGCAAGAGACCCAGTACTTC.

The chain recombines TRBV9 with TRBJ2-7, with unresolved D. This CDR3 region has 14 residues. Germline CDR1 reads SGDLS; CDR2 reads YYNGEE. The V gene lost 0 bases and the J gene lost 2 bases, with 9 bases spanning the gap. CDR3 protein: CASSVDGGTYEQYF. The CDR3 coding sequence is TGTGCCAGCAGCGTAGATGGCGGAACCTACGAGCAGTACTTC. Based on the CDR3 plus reference TRBV9 and TRBJ2-7, the full variable domain is DSGVTQTPKHLITATGQRVTLRCSPRSGDLSVYWYQQSLDQGLQFLIQYYNGEERAKGNILERFSAQQFPDLHSELNLSSLELGDSALYFCASSVDGGTYEQYFGPGTRLTVT.

The rearrangement links TRBV7-2 to TRBJ2-5, with D possibly being TRBD1 (5 bases). Trimming took off 6 bases at V and 2 bases at J, with 19 bases between the two ends. The germline V gene has CDR1 SGHTA and CDR2 FQGNSA. This CDR3 has 16 residues. CDR3 region: CASSSVGAATQETQYF. Here the CDR3 DNA reads TGTGCCAGCAGTTCGGTTGGGGCAGCAACACAAGAGACCCAGTACTTC.

The genes are TRBV28 and TRBJ1-2, with D possibly matching TRBD1 (6 bases). The V end lost 7 bases, the J end lost 3 bases, and 12 bases lay between the germline ends. This CDR3 is 13 amino acids long. Germline CDR1 and CDR2: MDHEN and SYDVKM. The CDR3 sequence is CASNPGGYYGYTF. The CDR3, as DNA: TGTGCCAGCAATCCGGGGGGCTACTATGGCTACACCTTC.

The sample holds a few counts of this clone. V and J are TRBV11-2 and TRBJ2-7, with 10 bases matching TRBD1. J was trimmed by 4 bases and V by 5 bases; bases with no gene match: 8. The CDR3 is made up of 15 amino acids. Germline V lookup: CDR1 SGHAT, CDR2 FQNNGV. CDR3 sequence (DNA): TGTGCCAGCAGCCCCGGGACAGGGGAGGGGTACGAGCAGTACTTC. This sequence encodes CASSPGTGEGYEQYF.

The chain employs TRBV4-3 and TRBJ2-3, with D possibly being TRBD2 (5 bases). V was trimmed by 0 bases and J by 6 bases, leaving 10 bases between them. This CDR3 comprises 14 residues. Germline V gene lookup returns CDR1 LGHNA and CDR2 YSLEER. CDR3 DNA sequence: TGCGCCAGCAGCCAAGATGGAGGTCTCGATACGCAGTATTTT. Its translation is CASSQDGGLDTQYF.

The chain has TRBV7-9 and TRBJ2-3; 14 nucleotides agree with TRBD2. The CDR3 covers 16 residues. Per the germline V gene, CDR1 is SEHNR and CDR2 is FQNEAQ (reference sequence). The junction had 4 bases not matched to a gene; V was cut back by 4 bases and J by 4 bases. CDR3 amino acids: CASSSGLAGVSDTQYF. For the CDR3, the DNA is TGTGCCAGCAGCTCGGGACTAGCGGGAGTCTCAGATACGCAGTATTTT.

The chain combines TRBV19 with TRBJ1-2; D is unclear. Germline CDR1 and CDR2: LNHDA and SQIVND (reference sequence). CDR3 length: 14 residues. Trimming took 6 bases from V and 8 from J, leaving 19 bases between them. The CDR3, as DNA: TGTGCCAGTAGAATGGAGGGAACCTTCGGGGGCTACACCTTC. It is translated as CASRMEGTFGGYTF.

V and J are TRBV2 and TRBJ1-1, with a tentative D call TRBD1 (6 bases). CDR1 is SNHLY and CDR2 is FYNNEI in the germline V gene. With 8 bases removed from V and 3 bases from J, the gap between germline ends came to 22 bases. This CDR3 is built from 16 residues. CDR3 protein: CASWRAGGAFDTEAFF. The DNA for the CDR3 is TGTGCCAGCTGGCGGGCGGGGGGGGCCTTTGACACTGAAGCTTTCTTT.

The rearrangement joins TRBV4-3 to TRBJ2-7; 11 bases match TRBD2. The V gene end was trimmed by 2 bases and the J gene end by 3 bases; junction bases not matched to a gene: 12. The germline V gene has CDR1 LGHNA and CDR2 YSLEER. CDR3 length equals 18 residues. CDR3 residues: CASSQFVAGGPLNYEQYF. CDR3 bases: TGCGCCAGCAGCCAATTCGTAGCGGGAGGGCCCCTTAACTACGAGCAGTACTTC.

In its sample, this clone was seen once. This rearrangement joins TRBV9 to TRBJ2-2; D unclear. Germline V lookup: CDR1 SGDLS, CDR2 YYNGEE. The CDR3 sequence is 15 residues long. Trimming took 0 bases from V and 9 from J, leaving 15 bases between them. CDR3 sequence reads: CASSVDLDPIRELFF. CDR3 sequence (DNA): TGTGCCAGCAGCGTAGATCTAGACCCTATTAGGGAGCTGTTTTTT.

The chain has TRBV6-6 and TRBJ1-2; D not certain. The germline CDR1 and CDR2 sequences are MNHNY and SVGAGI (reference sequence). This CDR3 contains 13 residues. V dropped 6 bases and J dropped 8 bases, with 16 bases sitting between them. The CDR3: CASSPLTAGGYTF. The CDR3 coding sequence is TGTGCCAGCAGCCCCCTGACGGCGGGGGGCTACACCTTC.

The gene calls are TRBV4-3 and TRBJ2-1; 7 bases map to TRBD1. Looked up from germline, CDR1 is LGHNA and CDR2 is YSLEER. The CDR3 is 16 amino acids. The ends lost 0 bases at V and 7 bases at J; junction bases unmatched: 9. CDR3 sequence: CASSQELGQTLNEQFF. The CDR3 nucleotides are TGCGCCAGCAGCCAAGAATTGGGACAGACGTTAAATGAGCAGTTCTTC.

The chain uses TRBV29-1 and TRBJ2-3, with a possible D match to TRBD1 (5 bases). CDR3 size: 12 residues. The germline V gene encodes CDR1 SQVTM and CDR2 ANQGSEA. Deletions cut 7 bases from V and 4 bases from J, with 12 bases between. Here the CDR3 DNA reads TGCAGCGGGTCCTTGGGGCCAGATACGCAGTATTTT. It is translated as CSGSLGPDTQYF.

V usage is TRBV28 and J usage is TRBJ2-2; TRBD1 matches at 11 bases. The CDR3 consists of 21 residues. Looked up from germline, CDR1 is MDHEN and CDR2 is SYDVKM. J lost 7 bases, V lost 5 bases, and 24 bases had no gene match. CDR3 protein: CASSLLYGQGASGRSDGELFF. CDR3 in DNA: TGTGCCAGCAGTCTTCTATATGGACAGGGGGCAAGCGGGAGATCGGACGGGGAGCTGTTTTTT.

V is TRBV5-1 and J is TRBJ2-7, with 12 bases identical to TRBD1. Per the germline V gene, CDR1 is SGHRS and CDR2 is YFSETQ. CDR3 length: 16 residues. After removal of 2 bases from V and 2 bases from J, the junction contained 5 bases not matched to a gene. The CDR3 sequence is CASSFSGQGAPYEQYF. The DNA of the CDR3 is TGCGCCAGCAGCTTCTCGGGACAGGGGGCCCCCTACGAGCAGTACTTC.